This record covers a single T cell receptor (beta chain). It lacks a known antigen. No base quality values were provided; no much bigger clone lies one nucleotide off. The data were taken from a study of shared clonotypes between healthy human individuals (dated by TCRdb to the early 2020s). With regard to the full study: Three men and two women, aged 18 to 49 years, made up the cohort. For each donor, three plates each were used for CD4 naive and CD4 memory, two plates were used for CD8 naive, and one plate was used for CD8 memory. To estimate repertoire size and how much clonotype sharing occurs between individuals, the study deeply sequenced the blood TCR repertoires of about five healthy adults. Different laboratories and diverse techniques were used to prepare libraries and sequence TCR repertoires, to increase sequencing depth and limit assay-specific biases. Between about 0.85 and 8.9 billion PBMCs per donor were obtained by leukapheresis.

CDR1 is given as SQVTM and CDR2 as ANQGSEA, both from the germline V gene. The CDR3 holds 13 amino acids from the cysteine to the phenylalanine. The entry retains the CDR3 DNA only, 39 bases that are in frame from base 1. Trimming accounts for 7 bases at V and 4 bases at J, while the number of junction bases matched to no gene is 4. TCR CDR3 regions were amplified from genomic DNA by multiplex PCR using the deep immunoSEQ assay. For each cell subset, the extracted genomic DNA was distributed evenly across all wells of several immunoSEQ 96-well plates, and each plate served as one replicate. Each replicate PCR for sorted subsets received about 180 ng genomic DNA, equal to about 30,000 T cell genomes. Purified libraries were quantified with a Qubit 3.0 fluorometer, sized on a Bioanalyzer 2100, and re-quantified with the KAPA Library Quantification kit. Every immunoSEQ 96-well plate was sequenced on a separate single-read 150-cycle Illumina NextSeq 550 flow cell. Turning to the authors' computational methods: Because only junctional sequences without quality scores were contained in the immunoSEQ output, filtering matching that applied to full-length reads could not be performed. Sequences were annotated with PyIR, a Python wrapper for IgBLAST v1.9, and V/J genes and CDR3 were assigned using IMGT germline references. Reads were filtered out if the reads had weak V/J assignments (E-value above 1e-6), no CDR3, stop codons, out-of-frame junctions, or ambiguous translated residues. V3J clonotypes were defined as sequences sharing the same inferred V gene, J gene, and CDR3 amino acid sequence. The percentage overlap between two repertoires was calculated by dividing the number of shared unique clonotypes by the size of the smaller repertoire. Richness of each repertoire was evaluated using RTK rarefaction, the Chao1 estimator, and Recon v2.1 estimates of unobserved clonotypes. OLGA was used to compute generation probabilities for all TCRbeta clonotypes that the gDNA method yielded from a handful of donors. What TCRdb holds here is the immuneACCESS table cut down to in-frame rearrangements. Part of the clones is not present; checked against another copy, under half of the missing clones reflect an unresolved V gene, and the others are unexplained. Clonal size and the V and J genes are those of that table, whereas D and trimming came from the DNA. In this sample the table shows under 1 million clones, approximately 92% of which occur a single time. The ten largest clones add up to 24% of the sample.

What the research found in general, with its limitations: Compared with non-shared clonotypes, clonotypes shared by all four sorted-subset donors had higher generation probabilities. Naive subsets generally had larger estimated clonotype richness than memory subsets. Rarefaction of sorted-subset datasets indicated incomplete sequencing despite the large sequencing depth. The small number of donors limited the genetic and exposure-history diversity represented. Roughly 5.2% of naive CD4, roughly 3.5% of naive CD8, 2.3% of memory CD4, and 0.4% of memory CD8 clonotypes were shared across four donors. Pairwise subsampling led to the expectation that sequencing depth would affect the degree of clonotype sharing among donors. Only blood was sampled, and tissue TCR repertoires likely differ from those in blood.

CD8 naive samples consisted of CD45RO-negative cells that were positively selected for CCR7, yielding a CD45RA+CCR7+ population without TemRA cells. The donors were healthy, HIV-negative adults with no recently reported acute infections or vaccinations. Only Caucasian adults living in Nashville, Tennessee, USA were represented among the donors. Blood was obtained by leukapheresis, after which PBMCs were separated by Ficoll-Histopaque density gradient centrifugation and cryopreserved in liquid nitrogen vapor phase. Analytical flow cytometry was used to check the purity and quantity of each magnetically sorted T cell population. From each sorted fraction, genomic DNA was isolated and quantified by UV absorbance on a Nanodrop 2000c.

The chain is encoded by TRBV29-1 joined to TRBJ2-1; a stretch of 10 junction bases matches TRBD1. Sequencing was carried out using naive CD8+ T cells sorted from blood. The cell subset or site label corresponds to: CD45RA+CCR7+. The TCR sequence derives from a man aged 30-40 years in good health. The sequenced DNA: TGCAGCGGCCGGGACAGGGGATACAATGAGCAGTTCTTC. Protein translation: CSGRDRGYNEQFF.